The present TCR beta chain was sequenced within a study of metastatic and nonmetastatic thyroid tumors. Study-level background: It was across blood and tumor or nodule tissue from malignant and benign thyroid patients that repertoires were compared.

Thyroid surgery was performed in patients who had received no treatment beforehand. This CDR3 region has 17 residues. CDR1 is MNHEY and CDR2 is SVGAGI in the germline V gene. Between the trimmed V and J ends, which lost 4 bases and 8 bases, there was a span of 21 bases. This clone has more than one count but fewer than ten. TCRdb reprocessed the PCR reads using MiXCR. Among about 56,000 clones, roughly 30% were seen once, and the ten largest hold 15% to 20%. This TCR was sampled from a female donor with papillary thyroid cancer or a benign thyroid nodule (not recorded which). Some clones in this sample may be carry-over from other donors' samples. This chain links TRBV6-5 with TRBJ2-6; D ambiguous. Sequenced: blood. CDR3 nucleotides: TGTGCCAGCAGTTCCCCGGGCGTTAGGCTTCGGTCCAACGTCCTGACTTTC. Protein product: CASSSPGVRLRSNVLTF.